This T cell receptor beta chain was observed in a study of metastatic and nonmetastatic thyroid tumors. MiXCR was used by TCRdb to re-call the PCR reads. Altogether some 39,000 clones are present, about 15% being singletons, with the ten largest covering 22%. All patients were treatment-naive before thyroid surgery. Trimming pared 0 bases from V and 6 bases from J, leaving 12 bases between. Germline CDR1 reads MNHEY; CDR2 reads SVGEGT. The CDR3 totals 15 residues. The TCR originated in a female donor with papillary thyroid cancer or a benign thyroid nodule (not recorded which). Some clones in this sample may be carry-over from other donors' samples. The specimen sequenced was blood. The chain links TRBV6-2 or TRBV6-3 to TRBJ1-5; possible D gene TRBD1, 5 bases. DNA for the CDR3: TGTGCCAGCAGTTACTCATCGGGGGTGGGTCAGCCCCAGCATTTT. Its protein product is CASSYSSGVGQPQHF.